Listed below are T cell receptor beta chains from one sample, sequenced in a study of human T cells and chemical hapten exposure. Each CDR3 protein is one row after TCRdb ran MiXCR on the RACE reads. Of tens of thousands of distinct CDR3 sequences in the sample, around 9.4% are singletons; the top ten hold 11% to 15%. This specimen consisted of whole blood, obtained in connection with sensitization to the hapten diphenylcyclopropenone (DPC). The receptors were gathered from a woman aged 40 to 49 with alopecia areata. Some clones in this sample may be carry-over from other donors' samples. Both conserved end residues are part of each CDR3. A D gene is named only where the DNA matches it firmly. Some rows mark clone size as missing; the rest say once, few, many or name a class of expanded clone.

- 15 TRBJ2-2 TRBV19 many CASSIGLANTGELFF TGTGCCAGTAGTATAGGACTGGCGAACACCGGGGAGCTGTTTTTT
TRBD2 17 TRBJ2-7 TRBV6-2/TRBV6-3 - CASSYTSSGGFSYEQYF TGTGCCAGCAGTTACACCTCCAGCGGGGGCTTCTCCTACGAGCAGTACTTC
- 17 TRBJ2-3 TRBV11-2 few CASSLESGRGEKDTQYF TGTGCCAGCAGCTTAGAGAGTGGACGGGGAGAAAAAGATACGCAGTATTTT
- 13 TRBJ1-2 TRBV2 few CASRATAPYGYTF TGTGCCAGCAGAGCAACAGCACCCTATGGCTACACCTTC
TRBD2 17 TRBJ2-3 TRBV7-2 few CASSFSALAGGVDTQYF TGTGCCAGCAGCTTCAGCGCACTAGCGGGGGGTGTAGATACGCAGTATTTT
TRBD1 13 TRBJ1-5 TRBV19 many CASSADRVQPQHF TGTGCCAGTAGTGCCGACAGGGTCCAGCCCCAGCATTTT
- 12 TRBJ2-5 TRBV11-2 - CASRTDGQTQYF TGTGCCAGCAGGACCGACGGACAGACCCAGTACTTC
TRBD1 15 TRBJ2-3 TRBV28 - CASSQGQGASDTQYF TGTGCCAGCAGCCAGGGACAGGGGGCATCGGATACGCAGTATTTT
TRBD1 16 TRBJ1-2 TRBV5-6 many CASSIEDRGPNYGYTF TGTGCCAGCAGCATTGAAGACAGGGGCCCTAACTATGGCTACACCTTC
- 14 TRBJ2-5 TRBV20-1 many CSARRIQGQETQYF TGCAGTGCTAGGAGAATACAGGGCCAAGAGACCCAGTACTTC
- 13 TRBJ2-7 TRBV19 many CASSIRGYHEQYF TGTGCCAGTAGTATAAGGGGCTACCACGAGCAGTACTTC
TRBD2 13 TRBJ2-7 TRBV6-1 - CASSPTSYYEQYF TGTGCCAGTTCCCCGACTAGCTACTACGAGCAGTACTTC
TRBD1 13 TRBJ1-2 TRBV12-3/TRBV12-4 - CASTQQGAGGYTF TGTGCCAGCACCCAACAGGGGGCAGGTGGCTACACCTTC
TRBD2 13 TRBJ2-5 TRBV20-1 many CSVSGGAAETQYF TGCAGTGTTAGCGGGGGGGCGGCCGAGACCCAGTACTTC
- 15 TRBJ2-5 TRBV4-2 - CASSQDPASQETQYF TGTGCCAGCAGCCAAGATCCAGCATCCCAAGAGACCCAGTACTTC
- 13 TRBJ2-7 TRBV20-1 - CSARAGAKNEQYF TGCAGTGCTAGAGCGGGGGCCAAGAACGAGCAGTACTTC
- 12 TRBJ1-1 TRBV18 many CASRSPPHEAFF TGTGCCAGCAGGTCTCCGCCGCATGAAGCTTTCTTT
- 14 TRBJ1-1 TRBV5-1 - CASSQGGLNTEAFF TGCGCCAGCAGCCAAGGGGGGCTGAACACTGAAGCTTTCTTT
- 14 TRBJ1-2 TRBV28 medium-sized CASRPWTENYGYTF TGTGCCAGCAGACCGTGGACTGAGAACTATGGCTACACCTTC
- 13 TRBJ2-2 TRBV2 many CASGVLNTGELFF TGTGCCAGCGGGGTTCTCAACACCGGGGAGCTGTTTTTT
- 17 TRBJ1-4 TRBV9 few CASSPGYGSATNEKLFF TGTGCCAGCAGCCCCGGATACGGCTCCGCAACTAATGAAAAACTGTTTTTT
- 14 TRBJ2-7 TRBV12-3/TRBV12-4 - CASSLEFLKYEQYF TGTGCCAGCAGTTTAGAATTTCTGAAATACGAGCAGTACTTC
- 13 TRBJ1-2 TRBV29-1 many CSVELPRVHGYTF TGCAGCGTTGAGTTACCCAGGGTCCATGGCTACACCTTC
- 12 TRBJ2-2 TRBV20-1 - CSAREGTGELFF TGCAGTGCTAGAGAGGGGACCGGGGAGCTGTTTTTT
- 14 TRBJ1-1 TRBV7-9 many CASRPPLMNTEAFF TGTGCCAGCAGACCGCCTCTGATGAACACTGAAGCTTTCTTT
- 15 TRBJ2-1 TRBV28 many CASSLFRLRGNEQFF TGTGCCAGCAGTTTATTTAGGTTACGGGGCAATGAGCAGTTCTTC
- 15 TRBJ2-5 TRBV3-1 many CASSQGSGFQETQYF TGTGCCAGCAGCCAGGGTAGCGGCTTCCAAGAGACCCAGTACTTC
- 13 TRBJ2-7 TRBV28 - CASGLAGTYEQYF TGTGCCAGCGGGCTGGCAGGTACCTACGAGCAGTACTTC
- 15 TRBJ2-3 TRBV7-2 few CASSPPGFSTDTQYF TGTGCCAGCAGCCCGCCGGGATTTAGCACAGATACGCAGTATTTT
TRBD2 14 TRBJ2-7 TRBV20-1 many CSAQRSRTSYEQYF TGCAGTGCTCAGAGATCTCGGACTAGCTACGAGCAGTACTTC
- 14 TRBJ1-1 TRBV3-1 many CASSQEPQGTEAFF TGTGCCAGCAGCCAAGAGCCGCAAGGGACTGAAGCTTTCTTT
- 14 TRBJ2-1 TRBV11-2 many CASSLDGRINEQFF TGTGCCAGCAGCTTAGATGGCCGGATTAATGAGCAGTTCTTC
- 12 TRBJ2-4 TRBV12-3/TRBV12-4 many CATSSAKNIQYF TGTGCCACCTCGTCTGCCAAAAACATTCAGTACTTC
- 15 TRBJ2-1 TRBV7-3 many CASSFRRSGSNEQFF TGTGCCAGCAGCTTTAGGAGGTCGGGCAGCAATGAGCAGTTCTTC
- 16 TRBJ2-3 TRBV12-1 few CASSSPWSGGPDTQYF TGTGCCAGCAGCTCCCCTTGGAGCGGGGGTCCAGATACGCAGTATTTT
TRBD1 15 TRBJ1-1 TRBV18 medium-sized CASSPVDRAETEAFF TGTGCCAGCTCACCCGTGGACAGGGCGGAGACTGAAGCTTTCTTT
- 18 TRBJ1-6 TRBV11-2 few CASSPSGKTGQFNSPLHF TGTGCCAGCAGCCCTAGCGGGAAGACAGGTCAATTTAATTCACCCCTCCACTTT
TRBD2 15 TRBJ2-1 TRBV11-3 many CASSAKGGGDNEQFF TGTGCCAGCAGCGCGAAAGGCGGGGGGGACAATGAGCAGTTCTTC
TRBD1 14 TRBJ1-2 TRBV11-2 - CASSPTGGGYGYTF TGTGCCAGCAGCCCCACAGGGGGCGGGTATGGCTACACCTTC
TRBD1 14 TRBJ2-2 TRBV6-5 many CASSRDSYTGELFF TGTGCCAGCAGCCGGGACAGCTACACCGGGGAGCTGTTTTTT
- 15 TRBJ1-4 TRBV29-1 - CSAKRSVGDSEKLFF TGCAGCGCTAAACGCAGTGTGGGGGATAGTGAAAAACTGTTTTTT
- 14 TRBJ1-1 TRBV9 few CASSLSSTNTEAFF TGTGCCAGCAGCTTATCCTCTACAAACACTGAAGCTTTCTTT
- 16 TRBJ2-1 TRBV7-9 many CASSSPDYYGGNEQFF TGTGCCAGCAGCTCCCCGGATTACTACGGTGGGAATGAGCAGTTCTTC
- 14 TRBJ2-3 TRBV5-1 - CASSLGGFFDTQYF TGCGCCAGCAGCTTGGGGGGCTTCTTTGATACGCAGTATTTT
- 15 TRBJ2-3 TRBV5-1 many CASSLIPGRTDTQYF TGCGCCAGCAGCTTGATCCCGGGCCGCACAGATACGCAGTATTTT
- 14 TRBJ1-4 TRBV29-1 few CSVSPGPTNEKLFF TGCAGCGTTTCTCCGGGACCCACTAATGAAAAACTGTTTTTT
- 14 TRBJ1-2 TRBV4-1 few CASSQAKSRGGYTF TGCGCCAGCAGCCAAGCCAAGTCGAGGGGCGGCTACACCTTC
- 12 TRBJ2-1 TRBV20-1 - CSARELVGEQFF TGCAGTGCTAGAGAGCTAGTGGGTGAGCAGTTCTTC
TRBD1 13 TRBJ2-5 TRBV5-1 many CASSRTGRETQYF TGCGCCAGCAGTCGGACAGGGAGGGAGACCCAGTACTTC
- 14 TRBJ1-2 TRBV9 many CASSVGWSNYGYTF TGTGCCAGCAGCGTAGGATGGAGTAACTATGGCTACACCTTC
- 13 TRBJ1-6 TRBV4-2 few CASSQGRGLPLHF TGTGCCAGCAGCCAGGGCAGGGGATTACCCCTCCACTTT
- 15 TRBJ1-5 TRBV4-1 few CASSEGRPNNQPQHF TGCGCCAGCTCAGAGGGCAGGCCTAACAATCAGCCCCAGCATTTT
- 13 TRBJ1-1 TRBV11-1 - CASSRSMNTEAFF TGTGCCAGCTCAAGGTCGATGAACACTGAAGCTTTCTTT
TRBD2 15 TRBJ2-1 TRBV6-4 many CASSLTSGDNNEQFF TGTGCCAGCAGTCTCACTAGCGGGGACAACAATGAGCAGTTCTTC